Listed below are T cell receptor beta chains from one sample, sequenced in a study of T-cell reconstitution after alpha-beta-depleted transplantation in children. A single record per CDR3 protein comes from TCRdb applying MiXCR to the PCR reads. The sample includes around 450,000 distinct CDR3 sequences, 10% to 13% of them seen just once. The specimen was PBMCs, collected before TCRalphabeta/CD19-depleted stem cell transplant. These TCRs come from a child aged 2-9 years with inherited bone marrow failure, due to receive a stem cell transplant. The CDR3 runs from the conserved cysteine through the conserved F or W. The D gene is left open where the match is weak.

V,J,D,CDR3
TRBV7-9,TRBJ1-2,-,CASRQDLYYGYTF
TRBV5-5,TRBJ1-5,-,CASSLVASWDQPQHF
TRBV29-1,TRBJ2-7,TRBD1,CSVGVNRGGEQYF
TRBV4-3,TRBJ2-5,-,CASSQVTKGWREETQYF
TRBV21-1,TRBJ2-7,-,CASSKGRGGYEQYF
TRBV10-3,TRBJ2-1,TRBD2,CAISDWTSGSYNEQFF
TRBV2,TRBJ1-6,TRBD1,CASRRPGTDPNF
TRBV2,TRBJ2-1,-,CAKAPHQGATTHTEQFF
TRBV4-1,TRBJ2-1,TRBD2,CASSQGSGSPNEQFF
TRBV7-8,TRBJ2-7,-,CASSSQHQANEQYF
TRBV20-1,TRBJ1-1,-,CSATRGLRFTEAFF
TRBV12-3/TRBV12-4,TRBJ2-4,-,CASSFRLLENIQYF
TRBV28,TRBJ2-7,-,CASGSPGSANYEQYF
TRBV28,TRBJ2-7,TRBD2,CASRRTSRGYEQYF
TRBV6-2/TRBV6-3,TRBJ2-5,-,CASSYSAGAQETQYF